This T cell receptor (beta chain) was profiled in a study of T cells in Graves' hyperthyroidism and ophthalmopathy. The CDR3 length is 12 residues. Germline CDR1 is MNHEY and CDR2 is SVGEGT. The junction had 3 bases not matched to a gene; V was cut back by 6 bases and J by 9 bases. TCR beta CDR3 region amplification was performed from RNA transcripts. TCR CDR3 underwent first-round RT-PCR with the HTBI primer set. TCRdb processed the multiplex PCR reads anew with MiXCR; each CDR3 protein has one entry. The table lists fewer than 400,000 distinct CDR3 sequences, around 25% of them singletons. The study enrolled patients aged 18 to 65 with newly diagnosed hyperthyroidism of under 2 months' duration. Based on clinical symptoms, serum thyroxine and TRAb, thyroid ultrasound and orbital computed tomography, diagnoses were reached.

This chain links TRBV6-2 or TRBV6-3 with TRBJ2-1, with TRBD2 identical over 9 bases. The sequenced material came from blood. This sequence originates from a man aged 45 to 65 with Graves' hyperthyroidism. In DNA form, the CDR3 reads TGTGCCAGCAGAATAGCGGGAGCTGAGCAGTTCTTC. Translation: CASRIAGAEQFF.